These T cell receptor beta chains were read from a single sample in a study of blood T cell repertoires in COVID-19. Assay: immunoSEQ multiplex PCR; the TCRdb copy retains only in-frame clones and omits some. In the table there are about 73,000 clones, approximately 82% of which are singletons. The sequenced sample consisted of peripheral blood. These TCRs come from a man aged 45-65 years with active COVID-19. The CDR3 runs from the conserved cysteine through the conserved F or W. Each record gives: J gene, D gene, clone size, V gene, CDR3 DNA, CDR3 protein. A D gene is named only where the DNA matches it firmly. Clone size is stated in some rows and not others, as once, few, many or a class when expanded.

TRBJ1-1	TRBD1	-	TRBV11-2	TGTGCCAGCAGCTTAGATGACAGGGGGAACACTGAAGCTTTCTTT	CASSLDDRGNTEAFF
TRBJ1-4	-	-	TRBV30	TGTGCCTGGAGTGCTCAGGGGCCAGAAAAACTGTTTTTT	CAWSAQGPEKLFF
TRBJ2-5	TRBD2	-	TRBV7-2	TGTGCCAGCAGCCAATCTAGCGGGGGGGTTCAAGAGACCCAGTACTTC	CASSQSSGGVQETQYF
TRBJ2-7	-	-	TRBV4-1	TGCGCCAGCAGCCAAGGTATCTCGGTCCTATACGAGCAGTACTTC	CASSQGISVLYEQYF
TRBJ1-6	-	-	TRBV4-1	TGCGCCAGCAGCTCCCCCAAGGGGGAGAGATCACCCCTCCACTTT	CASSSPKGERSPLHF
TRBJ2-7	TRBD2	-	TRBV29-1	TGCAGCGTTGACGGCGGGGGCGGGAGGGAGCAGTACTTC	CSVDGGGGREQYF
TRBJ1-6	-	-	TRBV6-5	TGTGCCAGCAGACAAGGGGAGGGGAATTCACCCCTCCACTTT	CASRQGEGNSPLHF
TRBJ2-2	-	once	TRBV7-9	TGTGCCAGCTCGAGAGGCACCGGGGAGCTGTTTTTT	CASSRGTGELFF
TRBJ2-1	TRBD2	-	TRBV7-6	TGTGCCAGCAGCTTACTAGCGGGAACGTCGATTGAGCAGTTCTTC	CASSLLAGTSIEQFF
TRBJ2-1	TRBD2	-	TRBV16	TGTGCCAGCAGCCAATCCCGACTAGCGGGAGCTTACAATGAGCAGTTCTTC	CASSQSRLAGAYNEQFF
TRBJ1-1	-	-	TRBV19	TGTGCCAGTAGCCTAGTGGAGGGGACCTATTTGAACACTGAAGCTTTCTTT	CASSLVEGTYLNTEAFF
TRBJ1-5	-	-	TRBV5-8	TGTGCCAGCAGCTTGGCACCTTACACGCCCCAGCATTTT	CASSLAPYTPQHF
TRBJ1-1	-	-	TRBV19	TGTGCCAGTAGCTCAGTTGTGAACACTGAAGCTTTCTTT	CASSSVVNTEAFF
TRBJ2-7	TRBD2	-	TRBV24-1	TGTGCCACCAGTGATTTGGGGGGGGGAGGGCCTTACGAGCAGTACTTC	CATSDLGGGGPYEQYF
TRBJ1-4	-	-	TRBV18	TGTGCCAGCTCACCAAATAGCGGAGAAAAACTGTTTTTT	CASSPNSGEKLFF
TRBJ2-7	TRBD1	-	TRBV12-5	TGTGCTAGTGGTTTGGGAGATACAGGGGGAGGCTACGAGCAGTACTTC	CASGLGDTGGGYEQYF
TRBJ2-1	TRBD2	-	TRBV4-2	TGTGCCAGCAGCCAAGAATCTAGCGGGACACACAATGAGCAGTTCTTC	CASSQESSGTHNEQFF
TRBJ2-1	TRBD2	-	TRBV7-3	TGTGCCAGCAGCTCTAGCGGGGGGGTAAATGAGCAGTTCTTC	CASSSSGGVNEQFF
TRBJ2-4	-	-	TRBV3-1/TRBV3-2	TGTGCCAGCAGCCAAGATCTTAGCAAAAACATTCAGTACTTC	CASSQDLSKNIQYF
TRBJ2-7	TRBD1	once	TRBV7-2	TGTGCCAGCAGCCACGGACAGGGTAGGGACGAGCAGTACTTC	CASSHGQGRDEQYF
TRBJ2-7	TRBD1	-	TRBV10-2	TGCGCCAGCAGACGGGACAGGGACGCTTCCTACGAGCAGTACTTC	CASRRDRDASYEQYF
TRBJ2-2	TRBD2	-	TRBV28	TGTGCCAGCAGTTCTACTGGCGGGAGCCGACCCGGGGAGCTGTTTTTT	CASSSTGGSRPGELFF
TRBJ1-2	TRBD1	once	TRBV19	TGTGCCAGTCGAGCGGAAGGACAGGGCCATGGCTACACCTTC	CASRAEGQGHGYTF
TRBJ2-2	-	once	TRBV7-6	TGTGCCAGCAGCTTAGCCTTAGGCCGGGGGTTTGGGGCCGGGGAGCTGTTTTTT	CASSLALGRGFGAGELFF
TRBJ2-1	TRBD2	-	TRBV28	TGTGCCAGCAGTTTCGCTAGCGGGGCGCACAATGAGCAGTTCTTC	CASSFASGAHNEQFF
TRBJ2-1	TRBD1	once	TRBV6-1	TGTGCCAGCACCGGGACAGGGCCCTACAATGAGCAGTTCTTC	CASTGTGPYNEQFF
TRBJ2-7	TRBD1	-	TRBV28	TGTGCCAGCAGGCCCGGGACAGGGGGCGAGCAGTACTTC	CASRPGTGGEQYF
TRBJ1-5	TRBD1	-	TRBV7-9	TGTGCCAGCAGCTTATCAGGGGGCCAGCCCCAGCATTTT	CASSLSGGQPQHF
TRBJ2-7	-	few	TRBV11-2	TGTGCCAGCAGCCCCCTCAGGGGAGCCTACGAGCAGTACTTC	CASSPLRGAYEQYF
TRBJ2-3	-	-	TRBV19	TGTGCCAGTAGTATCGAAGTATCGGCAGATACGCAGTATTTT	CASSIEVSADTQYF
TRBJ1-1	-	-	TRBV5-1	TGCGCCAGCAGAAGTGGGGGCGGGGGGACTGAAGCTTTCTTT	CASRSGGGGTEAFF
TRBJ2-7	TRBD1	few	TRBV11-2	TGTGCCAGCAGCTTCCCTCTCGCAGGGGGATTTGCCGAGCAGTACTTC	CASSFPLAGGFAEQYF
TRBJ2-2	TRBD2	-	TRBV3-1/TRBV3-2	TGTGCCAGCAGCGACAGAGAGCGGGAGATCGGGGAGCTGTTTTTT	CASSDREREIGELFF
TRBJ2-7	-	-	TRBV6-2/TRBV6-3	TGTGCCAGCAGTGGGCTTAAGTGGGGGGCCTACGAGCAGTACTTC	CASSGLKWGAYEQYF
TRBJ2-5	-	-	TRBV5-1	TGCGCCAGCAGCTTGGTGGGCCTTCAAGAGACCCAGTACTTC	CASSLVGLQETQYF
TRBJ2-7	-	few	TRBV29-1	TGCAGTTACGCCGACGCGGACAACGAGCAGTACTTC	CSYADADNEQYF
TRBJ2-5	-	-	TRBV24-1	TGTGCCACCAGCAAGGGGGAAGAGACCCAGTACTTC	CATSKGEETQYF
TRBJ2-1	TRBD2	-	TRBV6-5	TGTGCCAGCAGTTCCCGAGGTAGCGGGAGGGCTGGGGAGCAGTTCTTC	CASSSRGSGRAGEQFF
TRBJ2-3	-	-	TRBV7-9	TGTGCCAGCAGCTTAGCAAGGGGGCTGAAGCGGGGCACAGATACGCAGTATTTT	CASSLARGLKRGTDTQYF
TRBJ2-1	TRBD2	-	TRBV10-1	TGCGCCAGCAGTGAGCCCGGGACTAGCGGGAGCTACAATGAGCAGTTCTTC	CASSEPGTSGSYNEQFF
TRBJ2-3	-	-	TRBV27	TGTGCCAGCGGGCACACAGATACGCAGTATTTT	CASGHTDTQYF
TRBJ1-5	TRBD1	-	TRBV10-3	TGTGCCATCAGTGAGAACAGGGGAGAGGGTGGGAGCAATCAGCCCCAGCATTTT	CAISENRGEGGSNQPQHF
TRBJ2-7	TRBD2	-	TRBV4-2	TGTGCCAGCAGCCAAGAGATGCGGGAGGGCGTCTACGAGCAGTACTTC	CASSQEMREGVYEQYF
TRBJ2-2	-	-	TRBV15	TGTGCCACCAGCAGAGATCAGTCCAGGGGTTTGGACGGGGAGCTGTTTTTT	CATSRDQSRGLDGELFF
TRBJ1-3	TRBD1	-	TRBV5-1	TGCGCCAGCAGCTTGGCCTTACAGGGGGCTGGAAACACCATATATTTT	CASSLALQGAGNTIYF
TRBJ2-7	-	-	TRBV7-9	TGTGCCAGCAGCGCTACTCGGGAGCAGTACTTC	CASSATREQYF
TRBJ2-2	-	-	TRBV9	TGTGCCAGCAGCCAGGGACTTCCGATGGGGGAGCTGTTTTTT	CASSQGLPMGELFF